This record concerns one T cell receptor beta chain sequence. Antigen specificity is unknown. Clinical symptoms and serum thyroxine were used for diagnosis; TRAb, thyroid ultrasound and orbital computed tomography were also relied on. This sample was taken from a study of Graves' ophthalmopathy and Graves' hyperthyroidism. About the research overall: Peripheral blood samples were taken at initial diagnosis, before any treatment. Findings and caveats of the study: Most expanded thyroid clonotypes above 0.001 frequency also appeared in blood. The model flagged ophthalmopathy progression at approximately 70% sensitivity and under 75% specificity.

Germline loops: CDR1 MNHNS, CDR2 SASEGT. The CDR3 covers 14 residues. Trimming cost V 4 bases and J 0 bases, with 9 bases left between them. Amplification of TCR beta CDR3 regions used RNA transcripts. First-round RT-PCR with HTBI primers preceded a second-round multiplex PCR. TCRdb independently ran MiXCR on the multiplex PCR reads; one entry per CDR3 protein. Of about 370,000 distinct CDR3 sequences listed, roughly 17% are singletons. This clonotype was sampled from an adult woman with stable Graves' hyperthyroidism. The chain carries TRBV6-1 and TRBJ1-2; a possible D gene is TRBD1 (6 bases). Sequenced material: peripheral blood. CDR3 nucleotide sequence: TGTGCCAGCAGTGTCTCAGGGGCTAACTATGGCTACACCTTC. It is translated as CASSVSGANYGYTF.